The sequence of this TCR beta chain was determined in a study of control samples from healthy donors and cancer patients. This CDR3 spans 15 amino acids. V lost 3 bases and J lost 8, with 16 bases in between. Germline assignment: CDR1 MGHDK and CDR2 SYGVNS. Profiled with immunoSEQ multiplex PCR; TCRdb holds only in-frame clones, not every one. This table has roughly 130,000 clones, roughly 90% appearing once. This clone was seen just once. This TCR came from a man aged 18 to 35 in good health. The V and J genes are TRBV25-1 and TRBJ1-4; D possibly corresponds to TRBD1 (6 bases). Source material: blood. CDR3 nucleotides: TGTGCCAGCAGTGATCGGACAGCGGCAATCGAAAAACTGTTTTTT. It yields the protein CASSDRTAAIEKLFF.